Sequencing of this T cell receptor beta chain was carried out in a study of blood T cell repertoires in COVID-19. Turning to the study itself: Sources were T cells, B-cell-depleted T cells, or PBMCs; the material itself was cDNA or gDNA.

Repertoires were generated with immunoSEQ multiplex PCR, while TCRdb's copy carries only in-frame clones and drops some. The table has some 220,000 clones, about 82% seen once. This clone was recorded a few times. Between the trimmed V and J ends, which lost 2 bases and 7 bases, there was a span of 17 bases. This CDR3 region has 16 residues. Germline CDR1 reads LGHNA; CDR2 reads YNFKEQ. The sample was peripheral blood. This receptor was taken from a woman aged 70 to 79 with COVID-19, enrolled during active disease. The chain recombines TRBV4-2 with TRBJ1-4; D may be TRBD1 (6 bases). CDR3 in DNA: TGTGCCAGCAGCCAAAACCCGACAGGAAATGGTGAAAAACTGTTTTTT. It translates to CASSQNPTGNGEKLFF.